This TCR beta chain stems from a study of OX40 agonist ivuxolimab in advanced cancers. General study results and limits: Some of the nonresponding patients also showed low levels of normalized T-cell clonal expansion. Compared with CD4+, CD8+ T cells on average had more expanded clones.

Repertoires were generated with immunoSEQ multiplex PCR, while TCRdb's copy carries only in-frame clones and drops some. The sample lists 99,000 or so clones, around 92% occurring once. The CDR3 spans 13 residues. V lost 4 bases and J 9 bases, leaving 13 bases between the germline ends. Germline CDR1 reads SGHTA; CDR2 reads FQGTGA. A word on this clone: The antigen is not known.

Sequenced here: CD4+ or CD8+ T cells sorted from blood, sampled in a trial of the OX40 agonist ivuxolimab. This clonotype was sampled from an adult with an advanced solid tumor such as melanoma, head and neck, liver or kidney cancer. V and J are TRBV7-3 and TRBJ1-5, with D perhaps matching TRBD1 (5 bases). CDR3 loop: CASSWGTGTPQHF. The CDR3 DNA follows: TGTGCCAGCAGCTGGGGGACTGGGACGCCCCAGCATTTT.